Reported below is one T cell receptor beta chain. Its target is not known. The CDR3 runs 18 residues. Germline V gene lookup returns CDR1 MDHEN and CDR2 SYDVKM. Trimming took 5 bases from V and 1 from J; bases not matched to a gene: 9. This sample was taken from a study of T cells after yellow fever vaccination. Study-level information: Those fractions that held only low numbers of cells were prepared using the SMART-Seq v4 Ultra Low Input RNA kit. Study outcomes and limitations: The CD4 and CD8 compartments had a small share of their clonotypes in common. Repertoires sorted by FACS could include abundant clonotypes that are contaminants from the bulk population.

A process of 5'RACE template switching, which added a universal primer site and UMIs, was used to make TCR cDNA. One entry per CDR3 protein results from TCRdb running MiXCR on the 5' RACE reads. The sample consists of a few hundred thousand distinct CDR3 sequences, 15% to 20% of them appearing once. The specimen comprised PBMCs, sampled 15 days after the yellow fever booster vaccination. This receptor was taken from a man aged 25 to 45 who received the YFV17D yellow fever vaccine. This chain uses TRBV28 with TRBJ2-7; 15 positions agree with TRBD2. DNA for the CDR3: TGTGCCAGCAGTCCATGGACTAGCGGGAGGGCCGAGTCCTACGAGCAGTACTTC. Translation: CASSPWTSGRAESYEQYF.